The 13 T cell receptor beta chains given below trace back to one sample, sequenced in a study of blood T cell repertoires in COVID-19 (dated by TCRdb to about 2020). Receptor amplification or capture employed the immunoSEQ multiplex PCR assay. The table was pulled from immuneACCESS by TCRdb, which kept in-frame rearrangements only. Such tables lose some clones; where checked, under half of the loss comes from unresolved V genes, and the rest has no known cause. For this sample there are hundreds of thousands of clones; approximately 80% appear just once. The ten largest account for over 7.5% of the sample. The sequencing input was peripheral blood. These receptor sequences come from an older man with acute or convalescent COVID-19.

This rearrangement joins TRBV19 to TRBJ2-4; TRBD2 matches 15 bases. CDR3 length: 18 amino acids. V gave up 5 bases and J gave up 1 base; unmatched junction bases: 6. Germline V CDR1 and CDR2: LNHDA, SQIVND (reference sequence). The CDR3 nucleotides are TGTGCCAGTAGTGCTGGACTAGCGGGAGGGGTGGCCAAAAACATTCAGTACTTC. Its protein is CASSAGLAGGVAKNIQYF. The full variable domain, with the rest looked up from reference TRBV19 and TRBJ2-4, is DGGITQSPKYLFRKEGQNVTLSCEQNLNHDAMYWYRQDPGQGLRLIYYSQIVNDFQKGDIAEGYSVSREKKESFPLTVTSAQKNPTAFYLCASSAGLAGGVAKNIQYFGAGTRLSVL.

The rearrangement links TRBV5-1 to TRBJ2-7; 15 nucleotides line up with TRBD2. J was trimmed by 4 bases and V by 3 bases; bases with no gene match: 2. Germline V gene lookup returns CDR1 SGHRS and CDR2 YFSETQ. This CDR3 region has 15 residues. The CDR3 coding sequence is TGCGCCAGCAGCTACGGGACTAGCGGGGGGTACGAGCAGTACTTC. Its protein product is CASSYGTSGGYEQYF.

This chain joins TRBV6-6 and TRBJ1-4, with D perhaps matching TRBD1 (5 bases). V gave up 11 bases and J gave up 10 bases, with 14 bases separating them. Per the germline V gene, CDR1 is MNHNY and CDR2 is SVGAGI (reference sequence). The CDR3 runs to 11 residues. CDR3 amino acids: CAGGDRGKLFF. Here the CDR3 DNA reads TGTGCCGGGGGGGATAGAGGAAAACTGTTTTTT.

The chain combines TRBV7-2 with TRBJ1-1, with 7 bases lining up with TRBD1. Per the germline V gene, CDR1 is SGHTA and CDR2 is FQGNSA. The CDR3 totals 14 residues. V shed 3 bases and J 4 bases; nucleotides not matched to a gene: 5. This CDR3 is CASSFWSGGTEAFF. The CDR3 nucleotides are TGTGCCAGCAGCTTCTGGTCAGGGGGCACTGAAGCTTTCTTT.

The chain is built from TRBV19 and TRBJ1-1; D call uncertain. Deletions cut 6 bases from V and 9 bases from J, with 20 bases between. CDR1 is LNHDA, CDR2 SQIVND, per germline (reference sequence). The CDR3 is made up of 14 amino acids. CDR3 nucleotide sequence: TGTGCCAGTAGACGAGCCGGGAGAGCGAGTCAAGCTTTCTTT. Translation gives CASRRAGRASQAFF.

This rearrangement joins TRBV2 to TRBJ1-5; D possibly corresponds to TRBD1 (5 bases). The CDR3 spans 14 residues. Trimming cost V 7 bases and J 0 bases, with 10 bases left between them. CDR1 is SNHLY and CDR2 is FYNNEI in the germline V gene. The CDR3 spells CASNYGGSNQPQHF. The CDR3 nucleotides are TGTGCCAGCAATTACGGGGGTAGCAATCAGCCCCAGCATTTT.

This clone occurred once. This sequence joins TRBV19 and TRBJ2-1; D is unclear. The CDR3 consists of 14 residues. V was trimmed by 3 bases and J by 9 bases, leaving 15 bases between them. CDR1 and CDR2 from the germline V gene are LNHDA and SQIVND (reference sequence). The CDR3 sequence: CASSIVTLSSEQFF. CDR3 DNA sequence: TGTGCCAGTAGTATCGTTACACTTTCTAGTGAGCAGTTCTTC. The full variable domain, with the rest looked up from reference TRBV19 and TRBJ2-1, is DGGITQSPKYLFRKEGQNVTLSCEQNLNHDAMYWYRQDPGQGLRLIYYSQIVNDFQKGDIAEGYSVSREKKESFPLTVTSAQKNPTAFYLCASSIVTLSSEQFFGPGTRLTVL.

V and J are TRBV28 and TRBJ1-1, with TRBD1 as a possible D gene (5 bases). Germline loops: CDR1 MDHEN, CDR2 SYDVKM. The CDR3 has 13 residues. The V end lost 10 bases, the J end lost 1 base, and 13 bases lay between the germline ends. CDR3 sequence (DNA): TGTGCCACCCACAGGCAGCAGAACACTGAAGCTTTCTTT. Residues: CATHRQQNTEAFF.

This clone has just one count. The chain links TRBV28 to TRBJ2-7; D call uncertain. CDR3 size: 14 residues. The germline V gene encodes CDR1 MDHEN and CDR2 SYDVKM. Trimming removed 2 bases from V and 3 bases from J, with 11 bases in between. CDR3 in amino acids: CASSLVRTDYEQYF. CDR3 coding DNA: TGTGCCAGCAGTTTAGTCAGAACAGACTACGAGCAGTACTTC.

The chain carries TRBV28 and TRBJ1-5; TRBD1 aligns across 7 bases. Germline V lookup: CDR1 MDHEN, CDR2 SYDVKM. V lost 0 bases to trimming and J lost 7 bases; unmatched junction nucleotides: 6. This CDR3 has 15 amino acids. CDR3 amino acids: CASSLWGAGGQPQHF. The DNA for the CDR3 is TGTGCCAGCAGTTTATGGGGGGCAGGGGGGCAGCCCCAGCATTTT.

V is TRBV4-1 and J is TRBJ2-2; 9 positions agree with TRBD2. The V gene end was trimmed by 2 bases and the J gene end by 2 bases; junction bases not matched to a gene: 6. CDR1 and CDR2 (germline): MGHRA, YSYEKL. The CDR3 spans 17 residues. The CDR3: CASSQSIAGVNTGELFF. In DNA form, the CDR3 reads TGCGCCAGCAGCCAATCTATAGCGGGGGTTAACACCGGGGAGCTGTTTTTT.

This rearrangement joins TRBV5-1 to TRBJ1-5; D gene unclear. This CDR3 region has 15 residues. V lost 1 base and J 0 bases, leaving 8 bases between the germline ends. Germline V gene data show CDR1 as SGHRS and CDR2 as YFSETQ. CDR3 nucleotides: TGCGCCAGCAGCTTGTCCGGGGATAGCAATCAGCCCCAGCATTTT. Translated: CASSLSGDSNQPQHF.

J is TRBJ2-4 and V is TRBV15; 7 nucleotides agree with TRBD1. Germline loops: CDR1 LNHNV, CDR2 YYDKDF (reference sequence). The J segment lost 3 bases and the V segment lost 4 bases, leaving 9 bases of the junction unmatched. CDR3 length equals 16 residues. CDR3 in amino acids: CATSMQRGTVKNIQYF. The CDR3 DNA reads TGTGCCACCAGCATGCAACGAGGGACAGTCAAAAACATTCAGTACTTC.